This T cell receptor (beta chain) derives from a study of shared clonotypes between healthy human individuals. Overall study results and limits: A few donors shared about 4.5% of their naive CD4 clonotypes. Among the subsets, naive ones generally showed larger estimated richness than memory ones.

Per the germline V gene, CDR1 is SEHNR and CDR2 is FQNEAQ (reference sequence). This CDR3 has 13 residues. Trimming removed 8 bases at V and 2 bases at J, with 12 bases between. Only one count was recorded for this clone. Its antigen is not known. Sorted-subset replicate PCRs used 200 ng of genomic DNA. This amount corresponded to about 29,000 T cell genomes. The method was immunoSEQ multiplex PCR; TCRdb's version includes in-frame clones alone and lacks a portion of them. The repertoire includes about 2 million clones, approximately 94% of them detected once, and 1% to 1.5% sits in the top ten. Naive CD8 cells, CD45RO-negative and positively selected for CCR7, excluded terminally differentiated effector memory CD45RA+ cells. Nashville, Tennessee was home to all donors, each a Caucasian adult.

The chain employs TRBV7-9 and TRBJ1-1; D is unclear. The sequence was collected from a man younger than 30 in good health. Material: naive CD8+ T cells sorted from blood. The CDR3 nucleotides read TGTGCCAGCGGAAGGGCAGCTAACACTGAAGCTTTCTTT. Its protein is CASGRAANTEAFF.